The sequence of this T cell receptor (beta chain) was determined in a study of T-cell reconstitution after alpha-beta-depleted transplantation in children (TCRdb year 2016). In the study overall: Using TCR repertoire profiling, the study quantitatively followed how T-cell immune reconstitution unfolded in children after TCRalphabeta/CD19-depleted allogeneic hematopoietic cell transplantation. Points the paper makes about the study in general: In some patients, the high TCRbeta diversity seen at day 60 was put down to recipient T cells and intrathymic progenitors that had survived conditioning. Hyperexpanded clone frequencies declined over subsequent months; after one year, T-cell counts and TCRbeta diversity were mostly attributed to newly produced T cells. About two months after transplant, the apparently early recovery of alphabetaT-cell counts reportedly depended on just several hundred clones that had expanded rapidly and came from non-depleted graft cells.

The meaning of the sample's treatment or condition label: allogeneic hematopoietic cell transplantation with graft depleted of TCRalphabeta T cells and CD19 B cells. The children who served as transplant recipients had been given grafts of TCRalphabeta/CD19-depleted allogeneic hematopoietic cells. CDR1 LGHNA and CDR2 YNFKEQ are derived from the germline V gene. V is pared back by 4 bases and J by 4 bases, with 14 bases lying between the germline termini. Inclusive of the bounding cysteine and phenylalanine, the CDR3 is 15 residues long. The read is trimmed to its CDR3 DNA, 45 bases read in frame from base 1. About this clonotype itself: Its target antigen remains unknown. Base-call qualities are not available, and no considerably larger clone is one nucleotide away.

Library construction relied on PCR. This sample was sequenced with an Illumina HiSeq 2500. TCR library preparation used molecular barcoding, with unique molecular identifiers applied to normalize quantification of the TCRbeta repertoire. The public reads were reanalyzed by TCRdb: fastp trimming at Q25, MiXCR alignment, in-frame beta chains only. Every distinct CDR3 protein forms one entry, paired with its most common genes and DNA. The sample has about 70,000 distinct CDR3 sequences on record, around 9.9% of them singletons. The ten biggest clones cover around 13% of the sample. The material sequenced was PBMCs, taken before TCRalphabeta/CD19-depleted stem cell transplant. The rearranged segments are TRBV4-2 and TRBJ2-1; the D gene assignment is ambiguous. This receptor was obtained from a boy aged 5-17 years with acute myeloid leukemia, due to receive a stem cell transplant. The CDR3 in this case is CASSPGQNWYNEQFF. The DNA sequence is TGTGCCAGCAGCCCTGGGCAAAACTGGTACAATGAGCAGTTCTTC.